The clone carrying this TCR beta chain has more than one count but fewer than ten. Its antigen is still unknown. The source of the sample is a study of beta chain features in type 1 diabetes. Broader study findings: Significant though moderate, a shortening of TCRB CDR3s appeared in all four CD4+ subsets of Type 1 diabetes patients.

Staining for CD45RO/CCR7/CD25/CD127/CD95/CD27 allowed sorting of CD4+ naive, central memory, regulatory and stem cell-like memory cells. Reverse transcribing all isolated RNA meant expressed TCRB transcripts were sequenced. The data were produced by immunoSEQ multiplex PCR, yet TCRdb's version contains in-frame clones alone and is incomplete. The sample includes around 650,000 clones, roughly 12% of them seen just once. The V and J ends lost 3 bases and 5 bases respectively, with 13 bases between them. This CDR3 spans 14 amino acids. Germline lookup yields CDR1 LNHDA and CDR2 SQIVND (reference sequence).

Material: naive CD4+ T cells from blood. The source of this sequence is a man aged 25-40 years with type 1 diabetes. The rearrangement links TRBV19 to TRBJ1-1; D gene uncertain. The CDR3 coding sequence is TGTGCCAGTAGTATTTCGGCACTGGGGACTGAAGCTTTCTTT. Translating it yields CASSISALGTEAFF.